The 8 T cell receptor beta chains listed next were all sequenced from one sample in a study of T cell responses to AZD1222 COVID-19 vaccine. TCRdb's table, derived via immunoSEQ multiplex PCR, lists solely in-frame clones and lacks some. The sample holds under 100,000 clones; about 91% are singletons and the top ten take roughly 7%. The sequencing used peripheral blood, collected on day 0 of MenACWY control vaccination. All receptors derive from an adult in good health.

The chain is built from TRBV4-1 and TRBJ1-2, with 11 bases fitting TRBD1. After removal of 3 bases from V and 6 bases from J, the junction contained 3 bases not matched to a gene. The CDR3 extends over 14 amino acids. The V gene's germline CDR1 is MGHRA and CDR2 YSYEKL. The DNA of the CDR3 is TGCGCCAGCAGCCAGGACAGGGGGCCCGATGGCTACACCTTC. Amino acids: CASSQDRGPDGYTF.

This chain uses TRBV5-6 with TRBJ1-5; TRBD1 might be the D (6 bases). Germline V gene sequence: CDR1 SGHDT, CDR2 YYEEEE. This CDR3 contains 15 residues. Trimming removed 4 bases from V and 9 bases from J, with 20 bases in between. CDR3 residues: CASSSTGSSGLPQHF. The DNA of the CDR3 is TGTGCCAGCAGCAGTACAGGGTCGAGCGGTTTGCCCCAGCATTTT.

The chain combines TRBV28 with TRBJ1-6; D is unresolved. CDR1 and CDR2 (germline): MDHEN, SYDVKM. Trimming stripped 6 bases from V and 7 bases from J, with 16 bases between. There are 15 residues in the CDR3. The CDR3 region is CASRLPAGSNSPLHF. In nucleotides, the CDR3 is TGTGCCAGCAGACTCCCGGCAGGATCAAATTCACCCCTCCACTTT.

The chain has TRBV9 and TRBJ1-4, with TRBD1 matching over 8 bases. The V and J ends lost 3 bases and 7 bases, in that order; junction bases with no gene match: 5. CDR3 length: 14 residues. Germline V CDR1 and CDR2: SGDLS, YYNGEE. CDR3 amino acids: CASSGTGFGEKLFF. The CDR3 DNA reads TGTGCCAGCAGCGGGACAGGGTTCGGTGAAAAACTGTTTTTT.

The V gene is TRBV29-1, the J gene TRBJ1-2; weak D call: TRBD1 (5 bases). Germline V gene data show CDR1 as SQVTM and CDR2 as ANQGSEA. CDR3 length: 12 amino acids. V lost 3 bases and J 8 bases, leaving 13 bases between the germline ends. The CDR3 nucleotides read TGCAGCGTTGAGCAAGGGACTGCCGGCTACACCTTC. It specifies CSVEQGTAGYTF.

This clone was counted once. The chain combines TRBV5-1 with TRBJ1-6; D gene unclear. The CDR3 has 13 amino acids. Between the trimmed V and J ends, which lost 4 bases and 7 bases, there was a span of 9 bases. Germline CDR1 reads SGHRS; CDR2 reads YFSETQ. In DNA form, the CDR3 reads TGCGCCAGCAGCGACAATCAAAATTCACCCCTCCACTTT. Its protein product is CASSDNQNSPLHF.

As DNA, the CDR3 is TGTGCCAGCAGTTTAGCAGGGACCTACGAGCAGTACTTC. It codes for CASSLAGTYEQYF. The chain combines TRBV28 with TRBJ2-7; D possibly corresponds to TRBD1 (5 bases). V was pared by 2 bases and J by 2 bases, with 7 bases between. The CDR3 has 13 amino acids. Germline CDR1 MDHEN, CDR2 SYDVKM.

The rearrangement uses TRBV19 and TRBJ2-1, with D perhaps matching TRBD2 (5 bases). V was cut by 2 bases and J by 6 bases, with 17 bases left in between. This CDR3 region has 16 residues. Germline V gene data show CDR1 as LNHDA and CDR2 as SQIVND (reference sequence). The CDR3 nucleotides read TGTGCCAGTAGTATACGGGCAGTAGGAGGTCGCAATGAGCAGTTCTTC. As protein: CASSIRAVGGRNEQFF.